The clone carrying this T cell receptor (beta chain) has a handful of counts. V was pared by 0 bases and J by 2 bases, with 9 bases between. Germline lookup yields CDR1 SGHTA and CDR2 FQGTGA. The CDR3 is 15 amino acids. The data derive from a study of OX40 agonist ivuxolimab in advanced cancers. Profiling relied on immunoSEQ multiplex PCR, and the TCRdb table lists in-frame clones only, not all of them. The sample holds some 50,000 clones, 81% seen once. This clonotype originated in an adult with an advanced solid tumor such as melanoma, head and neck, liver or kidney cancer. The input for sequencing was CD4+ or CD8+ T cells sorted from blood, taken in a trial of the OX40 agonist ivuxolimab. This chain links TRBV7-3 with TRBJ2-3; no reliable D call. In DNA form, the CDR3 reads TGTGCCAGCAGCTTAACGAGTGGAAACACAGATACGCAGTATTTT. Translating it yields CASSLTSGNTDTQYF. The full variable domain, in which reference TRBV7-3 and TRBJ2-3 provide the parts outside the CDR3, is GAGVSQTPSNKVTEKGKYVELRCDPISGHTALYWYRQSLGQGPEFLIYFQGTGAADDSGLPNDRFFAVRPEGSVSTLKIQRTERGDSAVYLCASSLTSGNTDTQYFGPGTRLTVL.